One sample yielded the 27 T cell receptor beta chains listed below, sequenced in a study of somatic mutations in cytotoxic T cells in rheumatoid arthritis. Assay used: immunoSEQ multiplex PCR; TCRdb lists only in-frame clones, some missing. The sample gives tens of thousands of clones, 82% of which show up once; more than 4.5% is in the top ten. Input material: CD8+ T cells sorted from blood. The origin of the receptors is a man aged 45-60 years in good health.

The genes are TRBV9 and TRBJ2-1; 15 bases fit TRBD2. Germline CDR1 SGDLS, CDR2 YYNGEE. The V segment lost 2 bases and the J segment 6 bases; nucleotides outside the gene matches: 9. The CDR3 is 18 residues long. The CDR3 loop is CASSVGLAGGPLGNEQFF. For the CDR3, the DNA is TGTGCCAGCAGCGTCGGACTAGCGGGAGGGCCATTGGGCAATGAGCAGTTCTTC. Full variable domain (rest looked up from reference TRBV9 and TRBJ2-1): DSGVTQTPKHLITATGQRVTLRCSPRSGDLSVYWYQQSLDQGLQFLIQYYNGEERAKGNILERFSAQQFPDLHSELNLSSLELGDSALYFCASSVGLAGGPLGNEQFFGPGTRLTVL.

There are a few counts of this clone. The rearrangement joins TRBV9 to TRBJ1-2; D unclear. The CDR3 runs to 9 residues. Looked up from germline, CDR1 is SGDLS and CDR2 is YYNGEE. The ends were cut back, 3 bases at V and 6 bases at J, with 0 bases in the middle. The CDR3 is CASSDGYTF. The CDR3 region has the DNA TGTGCCAGCAGCGATGGCTACACCTTC. The full variable domain, rest sourced from reference TRBV9 and TRBJ1-2, is DSGVTQTPKHLITATGQRVTLRCSPRSGDLSVYWYQQSLDQGLQFLIQYYNGEERAKGNILERFSAQQFPDLHSELNLSSLELGDSALYFCASSDGYTFGSGTRLTVV.

This chain links TRBV27 with TRBJ2-1; D is unclear. Trimming cost V 8 bases and J 10 bases, with 15 bases left between them. This CDR3 region has 12 residues. Germline lookup yields CDR1 MNHEY and CDR2 SMNVEV (reference sequence). The CDR3 region has the DNA TGTGCCAGCCGGTTCAATGCCCTGGAGCAGTTCTTC. It translates to CASRFNALEQFF.

The chain uses TRBV11-3 and TRBJ2-3; D call uncertain. V was trimmed by 1 base and J by 9 bases, leaving 8 bases between them. This CDR3 has 12 residues. Germline CDR1 and CDR2: SGHNT and YENEEA. CDR3 sequence (DNA): TGTGCCAGCAGCTTAGGGGAATGGACGCAGTATTTT. It specifies CASSLGEWTQYF.

The J gene is TRBJ2-1, the V gene TRBV9, with 13 nucleotides matching TRBD2. Germline CDR1 SGDLS, CDR2 YYNGEE. The CDR3 consists of 16 residues. The V and J ends lost 4 bases and 6 bases, in that order; junction bases with no gene match: 7. CDR3 nucleotides: TGTGCCAGCAGCCCACGGACTAGCGGGAGTTCCAATGAGCAGTTCTTC. Its translation is CASSPRTSGSSNEQFF.

Here the CDR3 reads CASSSHQGTEETQYF. The CDR3 DNA is TGTGCCAGCAGCTCCCACCAAGGGACTGAAGAGACCCAGTACTTC. This chain joins TRBV11-3 and TRBJ2-5; D is perhaps TRBD2 (6 bases). Trimming pared 4 bases from V and 3 bases from J, leaving 15 bases between. CDR3 length equals 15 residues. Germline CDR1 and CDR2: SGHNT and YENEEA.

In its sample, this clone was seen a few times. This sequence joins TRBV7-9 and TRBJ1-1, with D uncertain. Per germline, CDR1 SEHNR and CDR2 FQNEAQ (reference sequence). Trimming took off 5 bases at V and 0 bases at J, with 7 bases between the two ends. The CDR3 sequence is 13 residues long. DNA for the CDR3: TGTGCCAGCAGCCCTACTATGAACACTGAAGCTTTCTTT. The encoded protein is CASSPTMNTEAFF.

The chain carries TRBV10-2 and TRBJ2-3; perhaps D is TRBD1 or TRBD2 (5 bases each). Trimming pared 9 bases from V and 1 base from J, leaving 11 bases between. The CDR3 consists of 13 residues. The V gene's germline CDR1 is WSHSY and CDR2 SAAADI. Here the CDR3 reads CASEGYRTDTQYF. CDR3 coding DNA: TGCGCCAGTGAGGGGTACCGCACAGATACGCAGTATTTT.

This clone appeared a few times. This chain joins TRBV2 and TRBJ1-5; maybe TRBD1 (6 bases). CDR1 is SNHLY and CDR2 is FYNNEI in the germline V gene. The V end was cut by 3 bases, the J end by 5 bases, with 14 bases between. There are 15 residues in the CDR3. CDR3 nucleotide sequence: TGTGCCAGCAGTGATGGGGACACTGCCTATCAGCCCCAGCATTTT. This codes for CASSDGDTAYQPQHF.

The chain employs TRBV11-3 and TRBJ2-5, with D perhaps TRBD1 (7 bases). The tail of the sequence fits TRBJ2-7 better, so the J call may be wrong. The CDR3 contains 16 residues. The germline gives CDR1 SGHNT, CDR2 YENEEA. CDR3 in amino acids: CASSSRDSPGEDEQYF. The CDR3 bases are TGTGCCAGCAGCAGCCGGGACAGCCCGGGGGAGGACGAGCAGTACTTC.

This sequence joins TRBV7-9 and TRBJ2-1, with 14 bases matching TRBD2. The V gene end was trimmed by 6 bases and the J gene end by 4 bases; junction bases not matched to a gene: 11. Per germline, CDR1 SEHNR and CDR2 FQNEAQ (reference sequence). CDR3 size: 18 residues. This CDR3 is CASRTSGTSGSLYNEQFF. For the CDR3, the DNA is TGTGCCAGCAGAACTTCCGGGACTAGCGGGAGCCTTTACAATGAGCAGTTCTTC.

This rearrangement joins TRBV7-8 to TRBJ1-1, with 10 bases that match TRBD1. The CDR3 length is 14 residues. Germline values: CDR1 SGHVS, CDR2 FQNEAQ. V shed 5 bases, J shed 6 bases, and the junction held 6 bases outside the gene matches. This chain's CDR3 is CASSVRDRGPEAFF. The CDR3 DNA reads TGTGCCAGCAGCGTCCGGGACAGGGGCCCTGAAGCTTTCTTT.

The chain is built from TRBV6-6 and TRBJ1-5, with D unclear. V lost 6 bases and J lost 6, with 12 bases in between. The germline CDR1 and CDR2 sequences are MNHNY and SVGAGI (reference sequence). The CDR3 runs to 13 residues. CDR3 nucleotide sequence: TGTGCCAGCAGGCCCAACGGTGGTCAGCCCCAGCATTTT. Its translation is CASRPNGGQPQHF.

This chain joins TRBV9 and TRBJ2-3, with D possibly matching TRBD2 (6 bases). The V end was cut by 1 base, the J end by 10 bases, with 16 bases between. The germline V gene has CDR1 SGDLS and CDR2 YYNGEE. There are 14 residues in the CDR3. The chain's CDR3 is CASSVFEARDAQYF. CDR3 DNA: TGTGCCAGCAGCGTATTCGAGGCGCGGGACGCGCAGTATTTT.

This chain links TRBV10-2 with TRBJ2-3; 8 nucleotides line up with TRBD2. CDR3 length equals 14 residues. The V segment lost 5 bases and the J segment 2 bases; nucleotides outside the gene matches: 3. Germline V gene sequence: CDR1 WSHSY, CDR2 SAAADI. Here the CDR3 reads CASSLSGVTDTQYF. CDR3 nucleotide sequence: TGCGCCAGCAGTCTTAGCGGGGTCACAGATACGCAGTATTTT.

The rearrangement joins TRBV4-2 to TRBJ2-5; 13 bases agree with TRBD2. TRBJ2-7 matches the DNA end more closely, so the J call is doubtful. Germline CDR1 and CDR2: LGHNA and YNFKEQ. The CDR3 extends over 18 amino acids. The CDR3 DNA sequence: TGTGCCAGCAGCCAAGGGACTAGCGGGAGCAATATCGGGTACGAGCAGTACTTC. This codes for CASSQGTSGSNIGYEQYF.

This clone was picked up a small number of times. This chain uses TRBV7-9 with TRBJ2-2, with D uncertain. The germline V gene has CDR1 SEHNR and CDR2 FQNEAQ (reference sequence). Trimming stripped 3 bases from V and 5 bases from J, with 4 bases between. The CDR3 is 12 residues long. CDR3 protein: CASSFVTGELFF. CDR3 sequence (DNA): TGTGCCAGCAGCTTTGTAACCGGGGAGCTGTTTTTT.

This chain links TRBV6-4 with TRBJ2-7, with 7 bases lining up with TRBD1. Germline V lookup: CDR1 MRHNA, CDR2 SNTAGT. V dropped 4 bases and J dropped 3; count of bases not matched to a gene: 12. The CDR3 spans 16 residues. This chain's CDR3 is CASSGIQGICFYEQYF. CDR3 coding DNA: TGTGCCAGCAGTGGAATACAGGGGATATGTTTCTACGAGCAGTACTTC.

This clone came up a few times. The V and J genes are TRBV25-1 and TRBJ1-1; 9 bases are shared with TRBD1. This CDR3 contains 16 residues. The germline gives CDR1 MGHDK, CDR2 SYGVNS. Trimming took 3 bases from V and 1 from J; bases not matched to a gene: 6. CDR3 nucleotide sequence: TGTGCCAGCAGTGAGGGACAGGGTTTGGCGAACACTGAAGCTTTCTTT. Translated: CASSEGQGLANTEAFF.

The V and J genes are TRBV7-9 and TRBJ2-5; 9 nucleotides match TRBD2. The germline V gene has CDR1 SEHNR and CDR2 FQNEAQ (reference sequence). This CDR3 comprises 15 residues. With 1 base clipped from V and 8 bases from J, the junction kept 8 bases outside the gene matches. CDR3: CASSLGGRDKRTQYF. Written as DNA, the CDR3 is TGTGCCAGCAGCTTAGGCGGGAGGGATAAGAGAACCCAGTACTTC.

The chain is built from TRBV10-3 and TRBJ2-1; tentatively, D is TRBD1 or TRBD2 (5 bases each). Germline V gene lookup returns CDR1 ENHRY and CDR2 SYGVKD. This CDR3 has 18 residues. V shed 0 bases and J shed 8 bases, with 23 bases lying between them. CDR3 sequence reads: CAISESVGALTGRDEQFF. The CDR3 nucleotides are TGTGCCATCAGTGAGTCGGTCGGGGCCTTAACCGGTAGAGATGAGCAGTTCTTC.

The chain couples TRBV7-9 to TRBJ2-1; no clear D. V lost 5 bases and J 0 bases, leaving 11 bases between the germline ends. CDR1 is SEHNR and CDR2 is FQNEAQ in the germline V gene (reference sequence). The CDR3 extends over 15 amino acids. The CDR3 is CASSKSESSYNEQFF. CDR3 coding DNA: TGTGCCAGCAGCAAGAGCGAGAGCTCCTACAATGAGCAGTTCTTC.

This clone came up once. The CDR3 DNA reads TGTGCCAGCAGCTTGTTACTGAGCCTAAACGTCCTGACTTTC. It codes for CASSLLLSLNVLTF. The J gene is TRBJ2-6, the V gene TRBV5-4; the D is unclear. V lost 1 base, J lost 10 bases, and 12 bases lay in between. Germline V lookup: CDR1 SGHNT, CDR2 YYREEE (reference sequence). The CDR3 length is 14 residues.

The V call is TRBV6-4, the J call TRBJ2-1, with unresolved D. V dropped 0 bases and J dropped 5 bases, with 8 bases sitting between them. The CDR3 spans 14 residues. Germline values: CDR1 MRHNA, CDR2 SNTAGT. CDR3 loop: CASSDSGYNNEQFF. The DNA for the CDR3 is TGTGCCAGCAGTGACTCAGGGTATAACAATGAGCAGTTCTTC.

V usage is TRBV10-3 and J usage is TRBJ2-3, with 11 bases matching TRBD2. The CDR3 has 16 amino acids. Germline CDR1 and CDR2: ENHRY and SYGVKD. V lost 0 bases, J lost 4 bases, and 3 bases stayed unmatched. For the CDR3, the DNA is TGTGCCATCAGTGAGTCACTAGCGGGAGAGGCAGATACGCAGTATTTT. Translation gives CAISESLAGEADTQYF.

This chain uses TRBV30 with TRBJ2-7; D call uncertain. CDR3 length equals 13 residues. Germline V gene data show CDR1 as GTSNPN and CDR2 as SVGIG (reference sequence). The V end lost 1 base, the J end lost 0 bases, and 7 bases lay between the germline ends. The chain's CDR3 is CAWSGLSSYEQYF. The CDR3 DNA reads TGTGCCTGGAGTGGGCTGAGCTCCTACGAGCAGTACTTC.

This chain uses TRBV9 with TRBJ1-1, with D possibly being TRBD1 (6 bases). The ends were cut back, 4 bases at V and 11 bases at J, with 18 bases in the middle. This CDR3 is built from 13 residues. Looked up from germline, CDR1 is SGDLS and CDR2 is YYNGEE. The CDR3 spells CASSTTAGVGAFF. The CDR3 DNA follows: TGTGCCAGCAGCACTACGGCAGGGGTGGGGGCTTTCTTT.